These T cell receptor beta chains were read from a single sample in a study of T cells after yellow fever vaccination. TCRdb independently ran MiXCR on the 5' RACE reads; one entry per CDR3 protein. The top ten clones hold about 16% of a sample with 450,000 to 550,000 distinct CDR3 sequences, just over 20% of them seen once. The specimen comprised PBMCs, sampled 21 days after the first yellow fever vaccination. The receptors derive from a man aged 18 to 30 who received the YFV17D yellow fever vaccine. Both conserved end residues are part of each CDR3. The order of the fields is D gene, clone size, V gene, J gene, CDR3 DNA, CDR3 protein. A D gene is named only where the DNA matches it firmly. Clone sizes are given selectively: once, few, many, or a class where the clone is expanded.

D: .; size: many; V: TRBV27; J: TRBJ2-1; DNA: TGTGCCAGCAGTTCACAGGGTCCCTCCTACAATGAGCAGTTCTTC; CDR3: CASSSQGPSYNEQFF
D: .; size: few; V: TRBV12-3/TRBV12-4; J: TRBJ1-4; DNA: TGTGCCAGCAGTTTCCCCCCCAATGAAAAACTGTTTTTT; CDR3: CASSFPPNEKLFF
D: .; size: .; V: TRBV6-4; J: TRBJ2-7; DNA: TGTGCCAGCAGACCTCACAGGACCCCCTACGAGCAGTACTTC; CDR3: CASRPHRTPYEQYF
D: .; size: few; V: TRBV7-2; J: TRBJ1-3; DNA: TGTGCCAGCAGCTTAGATACAGGCTCTGGAAACACCATATATTTT; CDR3: CASSLDTGSGNTIYF
D: .; size: few; V: TRBV3-1; J: TRBJ2-3; DNA: TGTGCCAGCAGCCATTGGGGTAGCGAGGCTAGCACAGATACGCAGTATTTT; CDR3: CASSHWGSEASTDTQYF
D: .; size: few; V: TRBV12-3/TRBV12-4; J: TRBJ1-5; DNA: TGTGCCAGCAGTCCGAGCCCCAATCAGCCCCAGCATTTT; CDR3: CASSPSPNQPQHF
D: TRBD2; size: few; V: TRBV10-3; J: TRBJ2-1; DNA: TGTGCCATCAAAATGGCGGGGGGCAATGAGCAGTTCTTC; CDR3: CAIKMAGGNEQFF
D: .; size: .; V: TRBV10-3; J: TRBJ1-1; DNA: TGTGCCATCAGTGGGCTCTCGAACACTGAAGCTTTCTTT; CDR3: CAISGLSNTEAFF
D: TRBD2; size: .; V: TRBV12-3/TRBV12-4; J: TRBJ2-4; DNA: TGTGCCAGCAGTTTCCTCCGCCAAGCGGGGGGCCCCTTAGCCAAAAACATTCAGTACTTC; CDR3: CASSFLRQAGGPLAKNIQYF
D: .; size: .; V: TRBV11-3; J: TRBJ2-1; DNA: TGTGCCAGCAGCCCCTTCGACAGCTACAATGAGCAGTTCTTC; CDR3: CASSPFDSYNEQFF
D: .; size: .; V: TRBV19; J: TRBJ2-7; DNA: TGTGCCAGTATGTATCTGCTCTACGAGCAGTACTTC; CDR3: CASMYLLYEQYF
D: TRBD1; size: few; V: TRBV24-1; J: TRBJ2-5; DNA: TGTGCCACCAGTGACAACAGGGGGCGCGAGGAGACCCAGTACTTC; CDR3: CATSDNRGREETQYF
D: TRBD1; size: .; V: TRBV11-2; J: TRBJ1-3; DNA: TGTGCCAGCAGCTTAGGGGGATGGACAGGCTACTCTGGAAACACCATATATTTT; CDR3: CASSLGGWTGYSGNTIYF
D: .; size: .; V: TRBV7-2; J: TRBJ1-1; DNA: TGTGCCAGCAGCTTAGAATGGGGGGGGGATGCTTTCTTT; CDR3: CASSLEWGGDAFF
D: .; size: few; V: TRBV10-3; J: TRBJ2-7; DNA: TGTGCCATCAGTGAGTCCGGACACTCCTACGAGCAGTACTTC; CDR3: CAISESGHSYEQYF
D: .; size: few; V: TRBV12-3/TRBV12-4; J: TRBJ1-1; DNA: TGTGCCAGCAGTTTATTTTGGGGAGTCAGCAACACTGAAGCTTTCTTT; CDR3: CASSLFWGVSNTEAFF
D: TRBD2; size: many; V: TRBV12-3/TRBV12-4; J: TRBJ2-1; DNA: TGTGCCAGCAGTTTCAGACTAGCGGGACTAGGTGAGCAGTTCTTC; CDR3: CASSFRLAGLGEQFF
D: .; size: .; V: TRBV3-1; J: TRBJ1-1; DNA: TGTGCCAGCAGCCAGTCCCCGGGACCTGCAATAGCTTTCTTT; CDR3: CASSQSPGPAIAFF
D: TRBD1; size: .; V: TRBV4-1; J: TRBJ2-1; DNA: TGCGCCAGCAGCCTCTTGGACAGGGGGAGGAATGAGCAGTTCTTC; CDR3: CASSLLDRGRNEQFF
D: .; size: .; V: TRBV4-1; J: TRBJ1-2; DNA: TGCGCCAGCAGCCAAGATCAAGGGGTTGGCTATGGCTACACCTTC; CDR3: CASSQDQGVGYGYTF
D: TRBD1; size: few; V: TRBV30; J: TRBJ1-1; DNA: TGTGCCTGGAGGAAAGACAGGGTGGCCACTGAAGCTTTCTTT; CDR3: CAWRKDRVATEAFF
D: .; size: .; V: TRBV12-3/TRBV12-4; J: TRBJ2-5; DNA: TGTGCCAGCAGTTTATTACAGTACCAAGAGACCCAGTACTTC; CDR3: CASSLLQYQETQYF
D: .; size: .; V: TRBV27; J: TRBJ2-5; DNA: TGTGCCAGCAGCTTCGGGCCGTATAAAGAGACCCAGTACTTC; CDR3: CASSFGPYKETQYF
D: TRBD2; size: .; V: TRBV2; J: TRBJ2-5; DNA: TGTGCCAGCAGATCGACTAGCGGGGGGGGAAAGACCCAGTACTTC; CDR3: CASRSTSGGGKTQYF
D: .; size: many; V: TRBV20-1; J: TRBJ2-3; DNA: TGCAGTGCCCGACAGAGCACAGATACGCAGTATTTT; CDR3: CSARQSTDTQYF
D: TRBD2; size: few; V: TRBV4-1; J: TRBJ2-3; DNA: TGCGCCAGCAGCCAACTAGCGGGCAGCGGGGGATCAGATACGCAGTATTTT; CDR3: CASSQLAGSGGSDTQYF
D: TRBD1; size: many; V: TRBV5-1; J: TRBJ2-2; DNA: TGCGCCAGCAGTCTGACAGGGAGCGTTACCGGGGAGCTGTTTTTT; CDR3: CASSLTGSVTGELFF
D: .; size: .; V: TRBV20-1; J: TRBJ2-2; DNA: TGCAGTGCTAGAGATAGGGAACTAGTAAGGGCACCGGGGGAGCTGTTTTTT; CDR3: CSARDRELVRAPGELFF
D: TRBD2; size: .; V: TRBV6-5; J: TRBJ2-2; DNA: TGTGCCAGCAGTTACCCTAGCGGGGGTGCCGGGGAGCTGTTTTTT; CDR3: CASSYPSGGAGELFF